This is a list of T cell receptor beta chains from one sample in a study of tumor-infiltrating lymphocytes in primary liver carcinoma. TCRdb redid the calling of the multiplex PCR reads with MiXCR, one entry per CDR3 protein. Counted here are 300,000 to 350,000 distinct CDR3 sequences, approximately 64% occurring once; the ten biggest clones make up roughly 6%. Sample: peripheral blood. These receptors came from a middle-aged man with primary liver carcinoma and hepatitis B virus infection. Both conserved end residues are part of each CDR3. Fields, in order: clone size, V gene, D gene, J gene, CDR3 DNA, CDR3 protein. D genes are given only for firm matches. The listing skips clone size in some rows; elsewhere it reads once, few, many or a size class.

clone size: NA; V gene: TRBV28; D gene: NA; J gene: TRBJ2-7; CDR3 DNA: TGTGCCAGCAGTCCTAGCGTAAGCACCTACGAGCAGTACTTC; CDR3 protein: CASSPSVSTYEQYF
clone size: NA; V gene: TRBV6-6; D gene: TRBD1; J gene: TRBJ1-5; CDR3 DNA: TGTGCCGGCAGTTATGGGACAGGGGGTCAGCCCCAGCATTTT; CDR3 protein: CAGSYGTGGQPQHF
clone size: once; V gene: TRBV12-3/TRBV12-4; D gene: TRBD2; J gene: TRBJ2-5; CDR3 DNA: TGTGCCAGCAGTTTGACTAGCGGGAGTTACGAGACCCAGTACTTC; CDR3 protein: CASSLTSGSYETQYF
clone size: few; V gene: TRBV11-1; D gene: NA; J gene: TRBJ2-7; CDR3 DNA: TGTGCCGGCAGCTTAACTCACTACGAGCAGTGCTTC; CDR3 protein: CAGSLTHYEQCF
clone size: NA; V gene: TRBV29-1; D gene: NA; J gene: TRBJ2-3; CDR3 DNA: TGCAGCGTTGAAGACACAGGTACGCAGTATTTT; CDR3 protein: CSVEDTGTQYF
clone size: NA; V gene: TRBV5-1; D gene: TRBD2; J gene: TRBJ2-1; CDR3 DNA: TGCGCCAGCATGGCGGGGGGCGCCGCCTACAATGAGCAGTTCTTC; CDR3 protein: CASMAGGAAYNEQFF
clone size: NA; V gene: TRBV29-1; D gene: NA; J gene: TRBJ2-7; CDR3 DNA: TGCAACGTTGATGACGGGGCCGGAAGCTGCGAGCAGTACTTC; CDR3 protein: CNVDDGAGSCEQYF
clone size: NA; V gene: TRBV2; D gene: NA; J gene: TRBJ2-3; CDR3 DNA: TGTGCCAGTAGTGAGGAGAGGGTCCAAGGAGATACGCAGTATTTT; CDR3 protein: CASSEERVQGDTQYF
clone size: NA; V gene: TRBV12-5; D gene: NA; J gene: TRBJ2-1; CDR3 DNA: TGTGCTAGTGCCGAAGGGGGGTCCTACAATGAGCAGTTCTTC; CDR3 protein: CASAEGGSYNEQFF
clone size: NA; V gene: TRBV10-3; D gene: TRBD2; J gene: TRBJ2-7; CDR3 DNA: TGTGCCATCAGTAACCACCGACTAGCGGTTGATTATAGCTCCTACGAGCAGTACTTC; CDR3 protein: CAISNHRLAVDYSSYEQYF
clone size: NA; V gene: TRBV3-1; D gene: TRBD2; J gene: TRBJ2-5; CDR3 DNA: TGTGCCAGCAGCCGCCGAGCCGGGACTAACCAAGAGACCCAGTACTTC; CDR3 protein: CASSRRAGTNQETQYF
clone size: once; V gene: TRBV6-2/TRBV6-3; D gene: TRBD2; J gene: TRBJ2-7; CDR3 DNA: TGTGCCAGCCGTTCGGGACTAGTGTACTCCTACGAGCAGTACTTC; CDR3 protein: CASRSGLVYSYEQYF
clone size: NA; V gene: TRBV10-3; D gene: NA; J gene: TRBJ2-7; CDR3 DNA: TGTGACATCAGTGAGTCGAGTCCCTACGAGCAGTACTTC; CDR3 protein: CDISESSPYEQYF
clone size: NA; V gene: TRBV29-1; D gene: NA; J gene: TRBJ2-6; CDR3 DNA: TGCAGCGTTGAAGAGGGGTCCTCTGGGGCCAACGTCCCGACTTTC; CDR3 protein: CSVEEGSSGANVPTF
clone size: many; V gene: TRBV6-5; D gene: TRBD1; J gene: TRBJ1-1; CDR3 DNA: TGTGCCAGCAGTTACGGGGACAGGGGGTACACTGAAGCTTTCTTT; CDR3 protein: CASSYGDRGYTEAFF
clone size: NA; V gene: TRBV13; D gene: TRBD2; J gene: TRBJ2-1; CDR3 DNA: TGTGCCAGCAGCTTGGAAGGGACTAGCGGGACCTACAATGAGCAGTTCTTC; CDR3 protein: CASSLEGTSGTYNEQFF
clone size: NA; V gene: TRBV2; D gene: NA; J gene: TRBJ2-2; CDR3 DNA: TGTGCCATCAGGGGCCCGTTATTTTACACCGGGGAGCTGTTTTTT; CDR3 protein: CAIRGPLFYTGELFF
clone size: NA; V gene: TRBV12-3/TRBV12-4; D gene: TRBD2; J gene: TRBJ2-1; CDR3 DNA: TGTGCCAGCACTAAACTAGCGGGAGACAATGAGCAGTTCTTC; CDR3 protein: CASTKLAGDNEQFF
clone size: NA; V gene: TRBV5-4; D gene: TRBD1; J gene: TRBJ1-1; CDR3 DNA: TGTGCCAGCAGCTTCCTTCCGATGGGACAGGGAGGGACTGAAGCTTTCTTT; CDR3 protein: CASSFLPMGQGGTEAFF
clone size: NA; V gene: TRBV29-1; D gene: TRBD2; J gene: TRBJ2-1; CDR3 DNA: TGCAGCGGTAGGGGAGGGTCAAACGGCGAGCAGTTCTTC; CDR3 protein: CSGRGGSNGEQFF
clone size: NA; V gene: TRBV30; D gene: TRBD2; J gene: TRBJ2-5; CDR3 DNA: TGTGTCTGGGCCCTGACTAGCGGGACCGGGGGGACCCAGTACTTC; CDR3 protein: CVWALTSGTGGTQYF
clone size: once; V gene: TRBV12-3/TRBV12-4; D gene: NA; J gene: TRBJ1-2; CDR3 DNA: TGTGTCAGCAGTCCAGGCCTGCGTGGCTACACCTTC; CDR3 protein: CVSSPGLRGYTF